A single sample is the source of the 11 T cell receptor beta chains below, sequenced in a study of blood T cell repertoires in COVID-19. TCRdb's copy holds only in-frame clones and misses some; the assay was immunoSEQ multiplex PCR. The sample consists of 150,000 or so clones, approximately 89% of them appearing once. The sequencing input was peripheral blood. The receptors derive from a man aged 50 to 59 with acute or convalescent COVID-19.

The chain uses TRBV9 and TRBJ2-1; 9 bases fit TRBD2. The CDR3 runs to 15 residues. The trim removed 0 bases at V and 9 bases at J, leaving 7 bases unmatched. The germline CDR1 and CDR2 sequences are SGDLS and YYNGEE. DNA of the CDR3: TGTGCCAGCAGCGTAGCTAGCGGGGCCTTCGGTGAGCAGTTCTTC. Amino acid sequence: CASSVASGAFGEQFF.

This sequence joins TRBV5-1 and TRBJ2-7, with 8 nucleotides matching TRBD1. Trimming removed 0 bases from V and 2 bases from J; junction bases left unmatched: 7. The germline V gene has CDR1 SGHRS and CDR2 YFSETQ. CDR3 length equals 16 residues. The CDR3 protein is CASSLGTGTGTYEQYF. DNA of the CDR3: TGCGCCAGCAGCTTGGGCACCGGGACAGGAACCTACGAGCAGTACTTC.

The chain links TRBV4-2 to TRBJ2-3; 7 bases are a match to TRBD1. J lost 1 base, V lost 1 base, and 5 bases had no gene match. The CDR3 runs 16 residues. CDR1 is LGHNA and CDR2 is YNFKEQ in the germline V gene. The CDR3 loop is CASSQVDRSRTDTQYF. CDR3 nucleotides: TGTGCCAGCAGCCAAGTGGACAGGAGCCGCACAGATACGCAGTATTTT.

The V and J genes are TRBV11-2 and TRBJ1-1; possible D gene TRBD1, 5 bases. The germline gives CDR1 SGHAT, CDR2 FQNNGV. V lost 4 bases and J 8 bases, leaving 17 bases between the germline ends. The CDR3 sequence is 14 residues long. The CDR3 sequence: CASSSQAGLMEAFF. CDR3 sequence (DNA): TGTGCCAGCAGCTCCCAGGCGGGACTTATGGAAGCTTTCTTT.

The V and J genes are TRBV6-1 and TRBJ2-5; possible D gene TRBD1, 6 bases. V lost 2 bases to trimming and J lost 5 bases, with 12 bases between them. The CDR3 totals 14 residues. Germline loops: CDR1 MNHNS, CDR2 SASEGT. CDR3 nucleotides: TGTGCCAGCAGTGAAATCGGGACAAGGGAGACCCAGTACTTC. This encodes CASSEIGTRETQYF.

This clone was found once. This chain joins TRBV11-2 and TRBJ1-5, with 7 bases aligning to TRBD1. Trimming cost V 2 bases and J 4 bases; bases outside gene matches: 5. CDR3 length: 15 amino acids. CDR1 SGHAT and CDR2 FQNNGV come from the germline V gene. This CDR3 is CASSLMGTANQPQHF. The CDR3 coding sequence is TGTGCCAGCAGCTTAATGGGGACAGCTAATCAGCCCCAGCATTTT.

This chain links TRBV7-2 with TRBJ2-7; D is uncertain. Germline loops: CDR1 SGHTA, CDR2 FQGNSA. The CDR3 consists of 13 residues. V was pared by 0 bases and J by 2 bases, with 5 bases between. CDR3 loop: CASSLAAAYEQYF. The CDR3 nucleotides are TGTGCCAGCAGCTTAGCGGCAGCCTACGAGCAGTACTTC.

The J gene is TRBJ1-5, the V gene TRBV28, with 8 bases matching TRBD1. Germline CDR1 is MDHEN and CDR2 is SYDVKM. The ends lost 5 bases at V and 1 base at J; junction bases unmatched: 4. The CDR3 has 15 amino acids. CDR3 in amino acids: CASSRGQGSNQPQHF. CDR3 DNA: TGTGCCAGCAGTCGAGGACAGGGAAGCAATCAGCCCCAGCATTTT. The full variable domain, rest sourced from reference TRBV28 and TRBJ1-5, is DVKVTQSSRYLVKRTGEKVFLECVQDMDHENMFWYRQDPGLGLRLIYFSYDVKMKEKGDIPEGYSVSREKKERFSLILESASTNQTSMYLCASSRGQGSNQPQHFGDGTRLSIL.

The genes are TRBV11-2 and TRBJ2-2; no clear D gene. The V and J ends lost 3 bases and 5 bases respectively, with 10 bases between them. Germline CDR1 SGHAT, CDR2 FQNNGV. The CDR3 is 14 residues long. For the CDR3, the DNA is TGTGCCAGCAGCTTTTACAGCCGGACCGGGGAGCTGTTTTTT. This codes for CASSFYSRTGELFF.

The CDR3 DNA sequence: TGTGCCAGCAGCTTTCCGCTAGCGGGAGCGGGGACCGGGGAGCTGTTTTTT. This encodes CASSFPLAGAGTGELFF. This sequence joins TRBV7-9 and TRBJ2-2; 10 bases align to TRBD2. The germline gives CDR1 SEHNR, CDR2 FQNEAQ (reference sequence). The CDR3 is 17 amino acids. Trimming removed 3 bases from V and 5 bases from J; junction bases left unmatched: 9.

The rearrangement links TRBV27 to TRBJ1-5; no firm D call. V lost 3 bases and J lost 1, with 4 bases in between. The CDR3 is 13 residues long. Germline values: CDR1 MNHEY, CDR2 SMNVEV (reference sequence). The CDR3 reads CASSFESNQPQHF. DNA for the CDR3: TGTGCCAGCAGTTTTGAGAGCAATCAGCCCCAGCATTTT.